The following is a T cell receptor (beta chain) sequence with its context. No antigen is known for it. The data originate from a study of T cells expressing NK-cell markers. On the study more broadly: The TCR beta repertoires originated in sorted CD3+CD56+NKG2C+, CD3+CD56+NKG2C- and CD3+CD56-NKG2C+ T cells. HCMV serostatus: seven of eight sequenced donors positive, one negative.

Study results and limitations: The leading position in the CD3+CD56-NKG2C+ fraction of several donors also went to these clonotypes.

The CDR3 has 16 residues. Germline loops: CDR1 KGHDR, CDR2 SFDVKD. From its re-call of the 5' RACE reads, TCRdb lists each CDR3 protein once, without DNA. The specimen's table records a few hundred thousand distinct CDR3 sequences. Material: blood T cells: a sorted CD56 or NKG2C T cell subset, CD4+ or CD8+ T cells, or bulk PBMC T cells (not recorded which). The genes are TRBV24-1 and TRBJ2-1; the D gene TCRdb calls, TRBD1, cannot be checked with no DNA. The clonotype comes from a man between 18 and 69 years old in good health. The CDR3 sequence is CATSDLRGQGKDEQFF.